This record concerns one TCR beta chain sequence. Its target is not known. Unmatched junction bases numbered 3, after V lost 7 bases and J lost 1 base. The CDR3 runs 14 residues. Germline CDR1 SQVTM, CDR2 ANQGSEA. These data belong to a study of cytotoxic CD8 clonotypes in ibrutinib-treated CLL. Study background: Specimens for response were gathered following a median approximately 11 months of therapy, spanning 6 to 36.

General observations from the study: Few clonotypes were public, and these shrank or held steady under treatment. Clonality rose at ibrutinib response and fell back toward baseline at progression.

This table comes from immunoSEQ multiplex PCR, and its TCRdb copy is limited to in-frame clones, with some not included. The sample gives some 200,000 clones, around 70% of which show up once; approximately 6.3% is in the top ten. This sequence joins TRBV29-1 and TRBJ2-2; TRBD1 matches at 10 bases. The TCR was taken from a human donor with chronic lymphocytic leukemia. Sequences were derived from PBMCs, sampled after 12 months of ibrutinib treatment. The CDR3 DNA is TGCAGCGCTGGGGACAGGGGGAACACCGGGGAGCTGTTTTTT. Its protein product is CSAGDRGNTGELFF.